The 24 T cell receptor beta chains presented below share a single source sample, sequenced in a study of blood T cell repertoires in COVID-19. The repertoire was sequenced with immunoSEQ multiplex PCR; TCRdb's copy has only in-frame clones and lacks some. Of 300,000 to 400,000 clones detected, more than 75% appear once; the ten largest clones hold around 3.5%. The sample taken for sequencing was peripheral blood. Receptors originate from a woman between 18 and 29 years old who had recovered from COVID-19.

The genes are TRBV29-1 and TRBJ2-1, with a weak D call TRBD2 (5 bases). The CDR3 totals 11 residues. Deletions cut 7 bases from V and 3 bases from J, with 7 bases between. Looked up from germline, CDR1 is SQVTM and CDR2 is ANQGSEA. CDR3 in amino acids: CSGRDYNEQFF. The CDR3 coding sequence is TGCAGCGGCCGGGACTACAATGAGCAGTTCTTC.

The chain combines TRBV19 with TRBJ1-6, with D tentatively TRBD1 (5 bases). Germline values: CDR1 LNHDA, CDR2 SQIVND (reference sequence). The CDR3 extends over 15 amino acids. Trimming pared 9 bases from V and 7 bases from J, leaving 19 bases between. The CDR3 reads CASHAWGRENSPLHF. For the CDR3, the DNA is TGTGCCAGCCATGCTTGGGGCCGGGAGAATTCACCCCTCCACTTT.

The rearrangement links TRBV6-5 to TRBJ2-7; the match to TRBD1 covers 7 bases. Germline V lookup: CDR1 MNHEY, CDR2 SVGAGI. The CDR3 is 14 residues long. Trimming at V came to 5 bases and at J to 2 bases, leaving 6 bases not matched to a gene. DNA of the CDR3: TGTGCCAGCAGTCCGCGGACAGGCACCTACGAGCAGTACGTC. It codes for CASSPRTGTYEQYV.

To note about this clone: The junction does not match germline at one end; this may be a read error. V and J are TRBV27 and TRBJ2-2; 10 bases line up with TRBD2. The CDR3 covers 16 residues. The germline gives CDR1 MNHEY, CDR2 SMNVEV (reference sequence). The CDR3 reads CTSSLWASGSTGELFF. The CDR3 DNA reads as TGTACCAGCAGTTTATGGGCTAGCGGGAGCACCGGGGAGCTGTTTTTT.

This chain joins TRBV9 and TRBJ1-2; D is ambiguous. Germline values: CDR1 SGDLS, CDR2 YYNGEE. Trimming removed 4 bases from V and 4 bases from J, with 14 bases in between. CDR3 length equals 14 residues. CDR3 amino acids: CASSPVYGFYGYTF. The CDR3 DNA is TGTGCCAGCAGCCCGGTTTACGGGTTCTATGGCTACACCTTC.

The gene calls are TRBV1 and TRBJ2-7; the table's D call, TRBD2, was not checked against the DNA. TRBV1 is a documented pseudogene. This CDR3 has 18 residues. The CDR3 here is CTSSQDWASGMSSYEQYV. CDR3 nucleotides: TGCACCAGCAGCCAAGATTGGGCTAGCGGGATGAGCTCCTACGAGCAGTACGTC.

The V and J genes are TRBV10-1 and TRBJ2-5; TRBD2 agrees at 10 bases. Trimming cost V 0 bases and J 4 bases; bases outside gene matches: 5. CDR1 is WNHNN and CDR2 is SYGVQD in the germline V gene (reference sequence). The CDR3 loop spans 16 amino acids. CDR3 region: CASSESGTSGTETQYF. CDR3 DNA: TGCGCCAGCAGTGAGTCCGGCACTAGCGGGACAGAGACCCAGTACTTC.

The chain is built from TRBV10-2 and TRBJ2-3; 10 bases align to TRBD2. V dropped 10 bases and J dropped 3; count of bases not matched to a gene: 13. There are 16 residues in the CDR3. CDR1 is WSHSY and CDR2 is SAAADI in the germline V gene. Written as DNA, the CDR3 is TGCGCCACCAGCAGCCGTAGCGGGGGGAGGACAGATACGCAGTATTTT. It is translated as CATSSRSGGRTDTQYF.

This rearrangement joins TRBV18 to TRBJ1-3; D is ambiguous. CDR1 KGHSH and CDR2 LQKENI come from the germline V gene. V was cut by 3 bases and J by 7 bases, with 22 bases left in between. CDR3 length: 17 residues. DNA for the CDR3: TGTGCCAGCTCACCTTCCGCCGGAGTTGAAGCCCAGAACACCATATATTTT. This encodes CASSPSAGVEAQNTIYF.

The rearrangement uses TRBV11-3 and TRBJ2-3; TRBD2 agrees at 14 bases. CDR1 is SGHNT, CDR2 YENEEA, per germline. The J segment lost 0 bases and the V segment lost 3 bases, leaving 5 bases of the junction unmatched. CDR3 length: 18 amino acids. CDR3: CASSLGLAGAASTDTQYF. CDR3 DNA: TGTGCCAGCAGCTTGGGACTAGCGGGAGCTGCCAGCACAGATACGCAGTATTTT.

The genes are TRBV3-1 (or the pseudogene TRBV3-2) and TRBJ2-5; 13 positions match TRBD2. Germline-derived CDR1 and CDR2 are LGHDT and YNNKEL (reference sequence). The CDR3 is 17 residues long. Trimming removed 6 bases from V and 1 base from J; junction bases left unmatched: 8. The CDR3 nucleotides read TGTGCCAGCAGATACCGACTAGCGGGAGGCTTCCAAGAGACCCAGTACTTC. Translating gives CASRYRLAGGFQETQYF.

This chain links TRBV6-2 or TRBV6-3 with TRBJ1-3, with D maybe TRBD1 (6 bases). Germline CDR1 and CDR2: MNHEY and SVGEGT. V lost 2 bases to trimming and J lost 2 bases, with 10 bases between them. The CDR3 has 15 amino acids. For the CDR3, the DNA is TGTGCCAGCAGTTACGGGACAACCGCTGGAAACACCATATATTTT. This encodes CASSYGTTAGNTIYF.

The chain is built from TRBV27 and TRBJ2-7, with 8 bases matching TRBD1. The CDR3 runs to 17 residues. Per the germline V gene, CDR1 is MNHEY and CDR2 is SMNVEV (reference sequence). J gave up 4 bases and V 5 bases, and 16 bases lay outside the gene matches. CDR3 DNA sequence: TGTGCCAGCAGTGAGATCCGGGACAGGATTCCAAGGTACGAGCAGTACGTC. Its translation: CASSEIRDRIPRYEQYV.

V and J are TRBV5-1 and TRBJ2-5; 8 bases fit TRBD2. The V gene's germline CDR1 is SGHRS and CDR2 YFSETQ. The junction had 5 bases not matched to a gene; V was cut back by 2 bases and J by 5 bases. The CDR3 has 14 amino acids. The CDR3 DNA is TGCGCCAGCAGCTTAAACGGGAGGGAGGAGACCCAGTACTTC. Its translation: CASSLNGREETQYF.

This clone was seen once. This same CDR3 is encoded by further DNA sequences in the sample. The chain combines TRBV18 with TRBJ2-1; 8 nucleotides align to TRBD2. V lost 0 bases to trimming and J lost 0 bases; unmatched junction nucleotides: 1. The CDR3 covers 16 residues. CDR1 and CDR2 from the germline V gene are KGHSH and LQKENI. CDR3 nucleotide sequence: TGTGCCAGCTCACCACCGAGCGGGAGCTCCTACAATGAGCAGTTCTTC. Its protein product is CASSPPSGSSYNEQFF.

The chain recombines TRBV5-6 with TRBJ1-5; no firm D call. The CDR3 runs 13 residues. The V end was cut by 5 bases, the J end by 4 bases, with 10 bases between. CDR1 is SGHDT, CDR2 YYEEEE, per germline. This CDR3 reads CASSRGPNQPQHF. CDR3 DNA: TGTGCCAGCAGTCGAGGGCCTAATCAGCCCCAGCATTTT.

The gene calls are TRBV6-2 or TRBV6-3 and TRBJ2-5; no definite D call. Germline CDR1 MNHEY, CDR2 SVGEGT. This CDR3 spans 13 amino acids. Trimming pared 2 bases from V and 2 bases from J, leaving 6 bases between. In nucleotides, the CDR3 is TGTGCCAGCAGTTACGAGTCGCAAGAGACCCAGTACTTC. Translating it yields CASSYESQETQYF.

This chain joins TRBV5-1 and TRBJ2-1, with 12 bases aligning to TRBD2. Germline lookup yields CDR1 SGHRS and CDR2 YFSETQ. The CDR3 covers 15 residues. V was pared by 4 bases and J by 7 bases, with 6 bases of the junction left unmatched. CDR3 nucleotide sequence: TGCGCCAGCAGCCTTGGACTAGCGGGATGGAATGAGCAGTTCTTC. This translates into CASSLGLAGWNEQFF.

V gene TRBV30 combines with J gene TRBJ2-3, with 8 bases lining up with TRBD1. Germline CDR1 GTSNPN, CDR2 SVGIG (reference sequence). V shed 3 bases and J 7 bases; nucleotides not matched to a gene: 9. The CDR3 has 14 residues. The CDR3 loop is CAWSEASGGHTQYF. The CDR3 DNA reads as TGTGCCTGGAGCGAAGCCTCAGGGGGCCATACGCAGTATTTT.

The chain recombines TRBV12-5 with TRBJ1-4, with unresolved D. Trimming removed 3 bases from V and 0 bases from J, with 8 bases in between. Per the germline V gene, CDR1 is LGHNT and CDR2 is FRNRAP. The CDR3 is 15 residues long. The CDR3 coding sequence is TGTGCTAGTGGTTTCGGGGATGCAACTAATGAAAAACTGTTTTTT. It yields the protein CASGFGDATNEKLFF. Full variable domain (missing parts from reference TRBV12-5 and TRBJ1-4): DARVTQTPRHKVTEMGQEVTMRCQPILGHNTVFWYRQTMMQGLELLAYFRNRAPLDDSGMPKDRFSAEMPDATLATLKIQPSEPRDSAVYFCASGFGDATNEKLFFGSGTQLSVL.

CDR3 sequence reads: CASSNSGTGDPNTGELFF. The DNA of the CDR3 is TGTGCCAGCAGCAACTCCGGGACAGGGGACCCCAACACCGGGGAGCTGTTTTTT. J is TRBJ2-2 and V is TRBV7-6; 10 bases align to TRBD1. This CDR3 is 18 amino acids long. Germline trimming cut 5 bases from V and 2 bases from J; bases unmatched to any gene: 11. Germline V gene lookup returns CDR1 SGHVS and CDR2 FNYEAQ. The full variable domain, completed using reference TRBV7-6 and TRBJ2-2, is GAGVSQSPRYKVTKRGQDVALRCDPISGHVSLYWYRQALGQGPEFLTYFNYEAQQDKSGLPNDRFSAERPEGSISTLTIQRTEQRDSAMYRCASSNSGTGDPNTGELFFGEGSRLTVL.

The chain uses TRBV6-4 and TRBJ1-1; 9 positions agree with TRBD1. Germline V gene sequence: CDR1 MRHNA, CDR2 SNTAGT. The CDR3 is 13 amino acids. Germline trimming cut 6 bases from V and 5 bases from J; bases unmatched to any gene: 4. DNA for the CDR3: TGTGCCAGCAGACAAGACAGGGGGACTGAAGCTTTCTTT. Amino acid sequence: CASRQDRGTEAFF.

The gene calls are TRBV5-1 and TRBJ1-1, with no clear D. CDR3 size: 14 residues. V was shortened by 0 bases and J by 0 bases, with 6 bases between the two germline ends. The germline CDR1 and CDR2 sequences are SGHRS and YFSETQ. CDR3 amino acids: CASSLDSMNTEAFF. CDR3 nucleotides: TGCGCCAGCAGCTTGGACAGCATGAACACTGAAGCTTTCTTT.

The rearrangement joins TRBV7-2 to TRBJ2-4, with D possibly matching TRBD1 (5 bases). Germline assignment: CDR1 SGHTA and CDR2 FQGNSA. This CDR3 comprises 14 residues. Trimming stripped 1 base from V and 7 bases from J, with 11 bases between. CDR3 nucleotides: TGTGCCAGCAGCTTAGGGACACCTTCGAACATTCAGTACTTC. Translated: CASSLGTPSNIQYF.